This T cell receptor beta chain originates from a study of shared clonotypes between healthy human individuals. Trimming stripped 2 bases from V and 2 bases from J, with 7 bases between. The V gene's germline CDR1 is SGHRS and CDR2 YFSETQ. The CDR3 length is 13 residues. TCRdb's table, derived via immunoSEQ multiplex PCR, lists solely in-frame clones and lacks some. This sample yields 2 million to 2.5 million clones, of which about 94% are seen a single time; roughly 0.13% belongs to the top ten. The chain recombines TRBV5-1 with TRBJ2-5; D is uncertain. The TCR sequence derives from a man aged 18 to 29 in good health. Sequenced input: naive CD4+ T cells sorted from blood. The subset: CD45RA+ positively selected. CDR3 region: CASSLRDQETQYF. The CDR3 coding sequence is TGCGCCAGCAGCTTAAGGGATCAAGAGACCCAGTACTTC.